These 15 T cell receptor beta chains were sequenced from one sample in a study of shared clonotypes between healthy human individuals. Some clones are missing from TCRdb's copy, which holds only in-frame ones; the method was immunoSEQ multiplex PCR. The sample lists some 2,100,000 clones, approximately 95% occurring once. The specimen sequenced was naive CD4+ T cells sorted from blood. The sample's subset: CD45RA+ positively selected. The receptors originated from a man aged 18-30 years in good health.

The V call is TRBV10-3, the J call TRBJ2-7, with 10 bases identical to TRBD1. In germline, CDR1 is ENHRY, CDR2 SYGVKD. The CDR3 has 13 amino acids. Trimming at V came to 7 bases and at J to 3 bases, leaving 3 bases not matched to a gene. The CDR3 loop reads CAIKGQGNYEQYF. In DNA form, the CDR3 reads TGTGCCATCAAGGGACAGGGGAACTACGAGCAGTACTTC.

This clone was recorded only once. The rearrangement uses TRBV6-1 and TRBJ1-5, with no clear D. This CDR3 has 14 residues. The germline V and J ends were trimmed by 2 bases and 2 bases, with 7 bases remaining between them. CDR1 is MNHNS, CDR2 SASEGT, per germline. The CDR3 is CASSEILGNQPQHF. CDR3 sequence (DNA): TGTGCCAGCAGTGAAATCCTGGGCAATCAGCCCCAGCATTTT.

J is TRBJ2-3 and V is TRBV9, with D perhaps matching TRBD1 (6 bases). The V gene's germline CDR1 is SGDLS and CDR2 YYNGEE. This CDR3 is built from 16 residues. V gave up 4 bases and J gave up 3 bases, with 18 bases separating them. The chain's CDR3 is CASSPIGGQQTDTQYF. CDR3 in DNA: TGTGCCAGCAGCCCGATTGGGGGCCAGCAGACAGATACGCAGTATTTT.

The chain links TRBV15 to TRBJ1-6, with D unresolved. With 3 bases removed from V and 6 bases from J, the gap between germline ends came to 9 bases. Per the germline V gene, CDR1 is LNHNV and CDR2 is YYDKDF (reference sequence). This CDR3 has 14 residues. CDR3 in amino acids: CATSSRQINSPLHF. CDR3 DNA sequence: TGTGCCACCAGCAGCCGACAAATTAATTCACCCCTCCACTTT.

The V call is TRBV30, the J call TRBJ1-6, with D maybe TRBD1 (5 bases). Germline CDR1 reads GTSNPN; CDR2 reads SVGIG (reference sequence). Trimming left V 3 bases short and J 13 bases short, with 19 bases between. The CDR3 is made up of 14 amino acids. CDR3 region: CAWREGSQKSPLHF. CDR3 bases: TGTGCCTGGAGGGAGGGGTCTCAAAAATCCCCCCTCCACTTT.

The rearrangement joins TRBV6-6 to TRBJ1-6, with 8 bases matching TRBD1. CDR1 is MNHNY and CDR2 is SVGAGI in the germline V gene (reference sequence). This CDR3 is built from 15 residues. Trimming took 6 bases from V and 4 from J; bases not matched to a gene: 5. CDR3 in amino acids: CASSNRQGYNSPLHF. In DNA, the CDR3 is TGTGCCAGCAGCAACCGACAGGGGTATAATTCACCCCTCCACTTT.

The CDR3 spells CASSFTFSLGNAETQYF. The DNA of the CDR3 is TGTGCCAGCAGCTTTACCTTCTCTCTAGGGAACGCAGAGACCCAGTACTTC. The rearrangement uses TRBV5-4 and TRBJ2-5; no reliable D call. CDR1 and CDR2 from the germline V gene are SGHNT and YYREEE (reference sequence). This CDR3 region has 17 residues. With 2 bases removed from V and 4 bases from J, the gap between germline ends came to 21 bases. Together with reference TRBV5-4 and TRBJ2-5, the CDR3 gives the full variable domain: ETGVTQSPTHLIKTRGQQVTLRCSSQSGHNTVSWYQQALGQGPQFIFQYYREEENGRGNFPPRFSGLQFPNYSSELNVNALELDDSALYLCASSFTFSLGNAETQYFGPGTRLLVL.

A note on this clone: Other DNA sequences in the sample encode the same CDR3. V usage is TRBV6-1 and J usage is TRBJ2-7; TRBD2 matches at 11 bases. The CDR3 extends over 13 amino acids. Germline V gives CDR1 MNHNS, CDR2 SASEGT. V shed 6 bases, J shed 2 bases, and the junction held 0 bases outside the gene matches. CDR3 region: CASRLAGAYEQYF. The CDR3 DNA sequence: TGTGCCAGCAGACTAGCGGGGGCCTACGAGCAGTACTTC.

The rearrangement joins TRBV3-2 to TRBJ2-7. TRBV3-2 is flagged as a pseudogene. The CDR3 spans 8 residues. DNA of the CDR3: TGTGCCAGCAGCCAAGAAGGGTTC. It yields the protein CASSQEGF.

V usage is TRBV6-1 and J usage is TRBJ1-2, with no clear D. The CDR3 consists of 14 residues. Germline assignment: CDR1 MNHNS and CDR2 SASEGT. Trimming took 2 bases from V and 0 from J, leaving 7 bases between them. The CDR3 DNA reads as TGTGCCAGCAGTGAACAGGTACCTAACTATGGCTACACCTTC. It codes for CASSEQVPNYGYTF.

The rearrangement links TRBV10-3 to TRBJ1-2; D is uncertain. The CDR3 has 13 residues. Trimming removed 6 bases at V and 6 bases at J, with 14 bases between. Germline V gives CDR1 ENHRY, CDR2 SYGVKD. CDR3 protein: CAIRNTVQDGYTF. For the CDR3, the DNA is TGTGCCATCAGAAACACCGTTCAGGATGGCTACACCTTC.

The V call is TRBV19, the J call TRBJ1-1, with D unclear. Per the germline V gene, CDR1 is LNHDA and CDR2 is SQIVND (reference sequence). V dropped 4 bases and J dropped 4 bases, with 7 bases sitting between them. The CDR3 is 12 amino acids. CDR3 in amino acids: CASSTLATEAFF. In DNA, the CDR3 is TGTGCCAGTAGTACCCTTGCCACTGAAGCTTTCTTT.

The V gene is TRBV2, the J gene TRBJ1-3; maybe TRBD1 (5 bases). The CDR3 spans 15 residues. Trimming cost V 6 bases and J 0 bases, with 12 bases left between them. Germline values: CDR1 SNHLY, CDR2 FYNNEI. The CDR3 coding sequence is TGTGCCAGCAGCCCCACGACAGCCTCTGGAAACACCATATATTTT. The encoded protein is CASSPTTASGNTIYF.

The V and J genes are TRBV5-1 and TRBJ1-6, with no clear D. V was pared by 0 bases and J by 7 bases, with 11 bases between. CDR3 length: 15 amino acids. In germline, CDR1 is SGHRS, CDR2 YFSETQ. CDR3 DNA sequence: TGCGCCAGCAGCTTGGACGTTCTTGGGAATTCACCCCTCCACTTT. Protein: CASSLDVLGNSPLHF.

This CDR3 reads CASRLGDSGNTIYF. CDR3 nucleotide sequence: TGTGCCAGCAGGTTGGGGGACTCTGGAAACACCATATATTTT. The rearrangement uses TRBV6-1 and TRBJ1-3; tentatively, D is TRBD1 (5 bases). This CDR3 region has 14 residues. Trimming shortened V by 6 bases and J by 0 bases, and 9 bases separated the two germline ends. Germline values: CDR1 MNHNS, CDR2 SASEGT.